A selection of T cell receptor beta chains follows, all from one sample in a study of T cell responses to AZD1222 COVID-19 vaccine. Sequencing was performed with immunoSEQ multiplex PCR; in TCRdb, only in-frame clones are kept and a portion is missing. In the table there are fewer than 120,000 clones, about 95% of which are singletons. The sequencing used peripheral blood, collected 28 days after the second AZD1222 dose. The receptors were sampled from an adult who received the AZD1222 COVID-19 vaccine. The CDR3 runs from the conserved cysteine through the conserved F or W. The D gene is left open where the match is weak. Rows give clone size only sometimes, using once, few, many, or a class for an expanded clone.

v_gene,abundance,j_gene,d_gene,CDR3nt,CDR3aa
TRBV5-1,-,TRBJ1-1,TRBD1,TGCGCCAGCGGGCCGATGACAGGGAGGACTGAAGCTTTCTTT,CASGPMTGRTEAFF
TRBV3-1/TRBV3-2,-,TRBJ2-1,TRBD2,TGTGCCAGCAGCCCCATTAGCGGGCCCGGAAGCTCCTACAATGAGCAGTTCTTC,CASSPISGPGSSYNEQFF
TRBV15,-,TRBJ2-7,-,TGTGCCACCAGCAGAGATAATGGGCAAAGCGAGCAGTACTTC,CATSRDNGQSEQYF
TRBV6-2/TRBV6-3,-,TRBJ1-5,-,TGTGCCAGCAGTAGGGGACTTTTAAGCAATCAGCCCCAGCATTTT,CASSRGLLSNQPQHF
TRBV18,-,TRBJ1-1,-,TGTGCCAGCTCACCTCTAGGTTCGGCCTTCATGAACACTGAAGCTTTCTTT,CASSPLGSAFMNTEAFF
TRBV7-2,-,TRBJ1-5,TRBD1,TGTGCCAGCAGCTTAGTCGGGACAGGGCTTCAGCCCCAGCATTTT,CASSLVGTGLQPQHF
TRBV6-5,-,TRBJ1-5,-,TGTGCCAGCCGGGAGCAGGGCCCGGGGCCCCAGCATTTT,CASREQGPGPQHF
TRBV10-1,-,TRBJ2-7,-,TGCGCCAGCAGTGAGGTCCCCTACGAGCAGTACTTC,CASSEVPYEQYF
TRBV11-2,once,TRBJ1-1,TRBD1,TGTGCCAGCGACAGGGGGGGCTATGGGAACACTGAAGCTTTCTTT,CASDRGGYGNTEAFF
TRBV7-9,-,TRBJ2-3,-,TGTGCCATCAAGCTTTCAGAGCCGGGACCTTTAACAGATACGCAGTATTTT,CAIKLSEPGPLTDTQYF
TRBV28,-,TRBJ1-2,TRBD1,TGTGCCAGCAGTTTACCCAAAGACAGGGGCTATGGCTACACCTTC,CASSLPKDRGYGYTF
TRBV6-5,-,TRBJ1-3,-,TGTGCCAGCAGTTACCAATACACCGGGGCCACCATATATTTT,CASSYQYTGATIYF
TRBV5-1,-,TRBJ1-1,TRBD1,TGCGCCAGCAGCTTCGGGGACAGGGAGAGCACTGAAGCTTTCTTT,CASSFGDRESTEAFF
TRBV5-1,once,TRBJ2-1,TRBD2,TGCGCCAGCAGCCTAAGCGGGAGTCCAACCAATGAGCAGTTCTTC,CASSLSGSPTNEQFF
TRBV3-1/TRBV3-2,once,TRBJ2-7,-,TGTGCCAGCAGCCAAGTTGGACTCACCTACGAGCAGTACTTC,CASSQVGLTYEQYF
TRBV5-1,-,TRBJ2-1,TRBD2,TGCGCCAGCAGGAACGGGGGGGCGTACAATGAGCAGTTCTTC,CASRNGGAYNEQFF
TRBV15,-,TRBJ2-7,-,TGTGCCACCAGCAGAGATATAAGGGACGGTCCTACGTGGAGCTTC,CATSRDIRDGPTWSF
TRBV11-3,-,TRBJ2-4,-,TGTGCCAGCAGCTTAGCTGCCGGGGGGCCACTGTACTTC,CASSLAAGGPLYF
TRBV13,-,TRBJ1-1,-,TGTGCCAGCAGCTTGGTGGTGGGTGGATTGAACACTGAAGCTTTCTTT,CASSLVVGGLNTEAFF
TRBV15,-,TRBJ2-1,TRBD2,TGTGCCACCAGCAGAGGTGGAGCGGGAGATGAGCAGTTCTTC,CATSRGGAGDEQFF
TRBV9,-,TRBJ2-7,TRBD1,TGTGCCAGCAGTGCTAGGACAGGGACCTACGAGCAGTACTTC,CASSARTGTYEQYF
TRBV5-4,-,TRBJ1-2,TRBD1,TGTGCCAGCAGCCTAGGACAGGGGCTTCAATATGGCTACACCTTC,CASSLGQGLQYGYTF
TRBV2,-,TRBJ2-2,-,TGTGCCAGCAGTGATGGTCGGGGGGCTACCGGGGAGCTGTTTTTT,CASSDGRGATGELFF
TRBV6-5,-,TRBJ2-7,-,TGTGCCAGCAGTTACAGTAGCCTCTACGAGCAGTACTTC,CASSYSSLYEQYF
TRBV18,-,TRBJ1-2,TRBD1,TGTGCCAGCTCACCAACGGCAGGGGGGGACTATGGCTACACCTTC,CASSPTAGGDYGYTF
TRBV7-2,-,TRBJ2-1,-,TGTGCCAGCAGCTTACGAAACTACAATGAGCAGTTCTTC,CASSLRNYNEQFF
TRBV19,-,TRBJ1-5,-,TGTGCCAGTAGCCCATACAGGGAGAGAAATCAGCCCCAGCATTTT,CASSPYRERNQPQHF
TRBV3-1/TRBV3-2,once,TRBJ2-7,-,TGTGCCAGCAGCTTCGGACAGACCCTCTACGAGCAGTACTTC,CASSFGQTLYEQYF
TRBV19,once,TRBJ1-5,TRBD1,TGTGCCAGTAGTACCAGACAGGGGGACGGTCAGCCCCAGCATTTT,CASSTRQGDGQPQHF